A selection of T cell receptor beta chains follows, all from one sample in a study of CD8 T cells in Susac syndrome. MiXCR, applied by TCRdb to the immunoSEQ multiplex PCR reads, yields one record per CDR3 protein. Of about 210,000 distinct CDR3 sequences listed, just under 95% were seen once; the top ten hold 0.07% to 0.095%. Sequenced: CD4+ T cells from PBMCs. The receptors come from a human donor with multiple sclerosis. Each CDR3 is given with its conserved first and last residue. D genes are given only for firm matches. Size is omitted from some rows. Given values are once, few, many or a class for expanded clones.

v_gene	j_gene	d_gene	abundance	CDR3nt	CDR3aa
TRBV2	TRBJ1-2	TRBD1	-	TGTGCCGGGGGACAGGGGTCGGCGACTAACTATGGCTACACCTTC	CAGGQGSATNYGYTF
TRBV5-6	TRBJ1-2	-	few	TGTGCCAGCAGCTTGGGGCCCGACAACTATGGCTACACCTTC	CASSLGPDNYGYTF
TRBV20-1	TRBJ2-2	TRBD2	-	TGCAGTGCTCTGAGCGGGGCGTCCACCGGGGAGCTGTTTTTT	CSALSGASTGELFF
TRBV5-1	TRBJ2-5	-	-	TGCGCCAGCAGCTTGTTTGACGGGGAAGAGACCCAGTACTTC	CASSLFDGEETQYF
TRBV5-1	TRBJ2-5	-	-	TGCGCCAGCAGCTTTTCGGGGACCCAAGAGACCCAGTACTTC	CASSFSGTQETQYF
TRBV30	TRBJ2-2	-	-	TGTGCCTGGGGGACACCCGACACCGGGGAGCTGTTTTTT	CAWGTPDTGELFF
TRBV7-8	TRBJ2-2	TRBD2	-	TGTGCCAGCAGCGCGGGGGGTGCCGCGAACACCGGGGAGCTGTTTTTT	CASSAGGAANTGELFF
TRBV7-2	TRBJ2-5	TRBD1	-	TGTGCCAGCAGCCGGGACAGTGGGTACCAAGAGACCCAGTACTTC	CASSRDSGYQETQYF
TRBV20-1	TRBJ2-5	TRBD1	once	TGCAGTGCCATAGCCGGGACAGGGGGCAAGGAGACCCAGTACTTC	CSAIAGTGGKETQYF
TRBV27	TRBJ1-6	TRBD1	-	TGTGCCAGCAGTCCCGGACAGGGGGATTTATCACCCCTCCACTTT	CASSPGQGDLSPLHF
TRBV29-1	TRBJ1-6	TRBD1	-	TGCAGCGTTATGACAGGGGGAAATTCACCCCTCCACTTT	CSVMTGGNSPLHF
TRBV12-3/TRBV12-4	TRBJ1-1	-	-	TGTGCCAGCAGTTTGTCGACAGGACTTGAAGCTTTCTTT	CASSLSTGLEAFF
TRBV27	TRBJ2-7	-	-	TGTGCCAGCAGCTGGAACCCCGGGACACCGACCTACGAGCAGTACTTC	CASSWNPGTPTYEQYF
TRBV7-2	TRBJ2-3	-	-	TGTGCCAGCAGCTCACCGCGCTACGGGGGGCGACCGCACATAACAGATACGCAGTATTTT	CASSSPRYGGRPHITDTQYF
TRBV12-3/TRBV12-4	TRBJ2-5	-	-	TGTGCCAGCAGCCCCGGACGGACCGCCAGGGAGACCCAGTACTTC	CASSPGRTARETQYF
TRBV20-1	TRBJ1-1	-	-	TGCAGTGCTACTGGACTGAACACTGAAGCTTTCTTT	CSATGLNTEAFF
TRBV29-1	TRBJ1-1	-	-	TGCAGCGTCCAGAGGGGGGGCGAAGCTTTCTTT	CSVQRGGEAFF
TRBV23-1	TRBJ1-2	-	-	TGCGCCAGCAGTCAATCTTCAGGGCATGGCTACACCTTC	CASSQSSGHGYTF
TRBV30	TRBJ1-1	-	-	TGTGCTACACGGGACGGCTACACTGAAGCTTTCTTT	CATRDGYTEAFF
TRBV29-1	TRBJ2-1	-	-	TGCAGCCTCGGCCGGGACATTAGGAATGAGCAGTTCTTC	CSLGRDIRNEQFF
TRBV2	TRBJ2-7	-	-	TGTGCCAGCACGGTGGCAGTATTCTACGAGCAGTACTTC	CASTVAVFYEQYF
TRBV20-1	TRBJ2-1	-	-	TGCAGTGCTAGAAGAGACTGGGTCAATGAGCAGTTCTTC	CSARRDWVNEQFF
TRBV12-3/TRBV12-4	TRBJ1-1	-	-	TGTGCCAGCGTCCGGGGGGGAACCACTGAAGCTTTCTTT	CASVRGGTTEAFF
TRBV9	TRBJ2-1	-	-	TGTGCCAGCAGCGGTCGGGGACTGGACAATGAGCAGTTCTTC	CASSGRGLDNEQFF
TRBV12-5	TRBJ2-5	-	-	TGTGCTAGTGCGATCGAGACCCAGTACTTC	CASAIETQYF
TRBV2	TRBJ2-7	-	once	TGTGCCAGCAGTGAAAGAGGAGGGGCCTACGAGCAGTACTTC	CASSERGGAYEQYF
TRBV6-5	TRBJ1-6	TRBD1	once	TGTGCCAGCAGTTACTCGGGACAGGGTCTAAGCTCCTATAATTCACCCCTCCACTTT	CASSYSGQGLSSYNSPLHF
TRBV30	TRBJ2-7	-	-	TGTGCCTGGAGTGCATTAAACCGGGGGGCTCTCTACGAGCAGTACTTC	CAWSALNRGALYEQYF
TRBV6-6	TRBJ2-4	-	-	TGTGCCAGCAGTTTCCATGACAGTAAAAACATTCAGTACTTC	CASSFHDSKNIQYF
TRBV19	TRBJ2-7	-	-	TGTGCCAGTAGTAGCCGCAGGGCAGACGAGCAGTACTTC	CASSSRRADEQYF
TRBV12-3/TRBV12-4	TRBJ2-4	-	-	TGTGCCAGCAGTTTTCTCCTCTCGCTAGCCAAAAACATTCAGTACTTC	CASSFLLSLAKNIQYF
TRBV2	TRBJ1-4	-	once	TGTGCCAGCACCCCGATCCAGGGTTCAAAACTGTTTTTT	CASTPIQGSKLFF
TRBV29-1	TRBJ1-1	TRBD1	-	TGCAGCGTTGACTCCACAGGGGCGGCTTTCTTT	CSVDSTGAAFF
TRBV6-4	TRBJ1-5	-	-	TGTGCCAGCAGTGAGCGGGGGGCCGGTGGGCCCCAGCATTTT	CASSERGAGGPQHF
TRBV5-1	TRBJ2-2	-	-	TGCGCCAGCAGCTTGATGACAGCGAACACCGGGGAGCTGTTTTTT	CASSLMTANTGELFF
TRBV5-6	TRBJ2-3	-	-	TGTGCCAGCAGCTGGGGGGTAGATACGCAGTATTTT	CASSWGVDTQYF
TRBV2	TRBJ2-3	-	-	TGTGCCAGCCGCCTAAGTTCAGATACGCAGTATTTT	CASRLSSDTQYF
TRBV2	TRBJ2-5	-	-	TGTGCCAGCAGTGAATTCCTAGGAGAGACCCAGTACTTC	CASSEFLGETQYF
TRBV6-5	TRBJ2-7	TRBD2	-	TGTGCCAGCAGTTCCCTCCGAGCGGGGGGGCCGGGCGAGCAGTACTTC	CASSSLRAGGPGEQYF
TRBV6-2/TRBV6-3	TRBJ2-2	-	-	TGTGCCAGCAGTTACGAAGGGCCGGGCACCGGGGAGCTGTTTTTT	CASSYEGPGTGELFF
TRBV5-5	TRBJ2-5	-	-	TGTGCCAGCAGGCCAACAGGCATACGAGAGACCCAGTACTTC	CASRPTGIRETQYF
TRBV12-3/TRBV12-4	TRBJ2-5	-	-	TGTGCCAGCACTCTAAGGGGGGCCCAAGAGACCCAGTACTTC	CASTLRGAQETQYF
TRBV20-1	TRBJ2-5	-	-	TGCAGTGCTTCCGACAGCTCCGGACGGACCCAGTACTTC	CSASDSSGRTQYF
TRBV30	TRBJ1-1	-	-	TGTGCCTGGACTGTGGGGACCCCGGTCACTGAAGCTTTCTTT	CAWTVGTPVTEAFF
TRBV29-1	TRBJ2-3	-	few	TGCAGCGTTGAAGATCCCGATACGCAGTATTTT	CSVEDPDTQYF
TRBV20-1	TRBJ1-6	-	-	TGCAGTGCTAGTTGGGGGGGAAATTCACCCCTCCACTTT	CSASWGGNSPLHF
TRBV20-1	TRBJ1-6	-	-	TGCAGTGCTAGCGATCGGACCGCAAATTCACCCCTCCACTTT	CSASDRTANSPLHF
TRBV9	TRBJ1-1	-	-	TGTGCCAGCAGCGTAGGTGGGACTGGGACTGAAGCTTTCTTT	CASSVGGTGTEAFF
TRBV27	TRBJ1-6	-	-	TGTGCCAGCAGTCTAACGGACCCAGCTCGAACGTCCCTCCACTTT	CASSLTDPARTSLHF
TRBV15	TRBJ2-5	-	-	TGTGCCACCAGCAGAGATCCGGGGGTCCAAGAGACCCAGTACTTC	CATSRDPGVQETQYF
TRBV12-3/TRBV12-4	TRBJ2-7	-	-	TGTGCCAGCAGTTCCGGGACACCAAGCTCCTACGAGCAGTACTTC	CASSSGTPSSYEQYF
TRBV3-1	TRBJ1-1	-	-	TGTGCCAGCAGCCACGCAGTTGGCACTGAAGCTTTCTTT	CASSHAVGTEAFF
TRBV29-1	TRBJ2-1	-	-	TGCAGCGTTGGGTGGGGGGCTGAGCAGTTCTTC	CSVGWGAEQFF
TRBV5-6	TRBJ1-5	-	-	TGTGCCAGCAGCTTCGCGGCGGGGACTAGCAATCAGCCCCAGCATTTT	CASSFAAGTSNQPQHF
TRBV5-6	TRBJ2-5	-	-	TGTGCCAGCAGCTTGGACAGAAAAGAGACCCAGTACTTC	CASSLDRKETQYF
TRBV5-1	TRBJ2-2	-	-	TGCGCCAGCAGCTACCCGGGTCGGGGGGCCTCAAACACCGGGGAGCTGTTTTTT	CASSYPGRGASNTGELFF
TRBV29-1	TRBJ1-1	-	-	TGCAGCGTTCGTTGGGACACTGAAGCTTTCTTT	CSVRWDTEAFF